Listed below are T cell receptor beta chains from one sample, sequenced in a study of monozygotic twins with inflammatory bowel disease. No DNA is given; TCRdb re-called the 5' RACE reads and lists each CDR3 protein once. Its listing shows about 210,000 distinct CDR3 sequences. Sample: blood. Receptor source: a human donor with ulcerative colitis or Crohn's disease, or a healthy co-twin of an affected twin (not recorded which). Both conserved end residues are part of each CDR3.

J	V	CDR3
TRBJ2-1	TRBV5-1	CASSLSGTGDNEQFF
TRBJ1-4	TRBV12-3/TRBV12-4	CASSLGLWSNEKLFF
TRBJ2-2	TRBV5-1	CASSSQGNTGELFF
TRBJ1-1	TRBV7-9	CASSLGRLNTEAFF
TRBJ2-7	TRBV12-3/TRBV12-4	CASSLGPGRSYEQYF
TRBJ1-2	TRBV15	CATSGAGLWGYTF
TRBJ2-5	TRBV3-1	CASSAWGTGQETQYF
TRBJ1-2	TRBV20-1	CSATAPGTAYGYTF
TRBJ2-7	TRBV7-3	CASSLIAGDYEQYF
TRBJ1-1	TRBV5-6	CASSFLWTGAYSNTEAFF
TRBJ2-1	TRBV20-1	CSARDPSGGSNEQFF
TRBJ1-6	TRBV20-1	CSARRRDSGNSPLHF
TRBJ2-5	TRBV27	CASSSTGVSSETQYF
TRBJ1-2	TRBV7-2	CASSLWGGILGYTF
TRBJ2-1	TRBV12-3/TRBV12-4	CASIRGGVPYNEQFF
TRBJ1-2	TRBV4-2	CASSQGQGDGYTF
TRBJ2-7	TRBV6-5	CASSPVSAYEQYF
TRBJ1-6	TRBV20-1	CSARDYRVLSYNSPLHF
TRBJ2-7	TRBV19	CASARTGTSYEQYF
TRBJ2-3	TRBV2	CASSDDSTDTQYF
TRBJ1-5	TRBV18	CASSPQANQPQHF
TRBJ2-5	TRBV7-9	CASSYGTKETQYF
TRBJ2-1	TRBV7-9	CASSRQGQSAVNEQFF
TRBJ1-2	TRBV5-1	CASSLAEQGLNYGYTF
TRBJ1-1	TRBV10-3	CAISEPLGVGSPEAFF
TRBJ1-2	TRBV6-5	CASSYITGQGRYGYTF
TRBJ2-1	TRBV3-1	CASSQRSGTSGGPYNEQFF
TRBJ2-1	TRBV27	CASSSQTSGAYNEQFF
TRBJ2-7	TRBV12-3/TRBV12-4	CASSKGGLDEQYF
TRBJ1-6	TRBV15	CATSSPETGLMSSYNSPLHF
TRBJ2-3	TRBV29-1	CSADEKGYSTDTQYF
TRBJ1-2	TRBV7-2	CASSFFSTELLGYTF
TRBJ2-3	TRBV5-1	CASSDGAGFSTDTQYF
TRBJ2-3	TRBV20-1	CSAVGGSSTDTQYF
TRBJ2-3	TRBV12-3/TRBV12-4	CASSFWNRQADTQYF
TRBJ2-3	TRBV20-1	CSPRSRDTDTQYF
TRBJ2-3	TRBV5-1	CASSPGQAYGDTQYF
TRBJ2-7	TRBV25-1	CASSEEGASVHEQYF
TRBJ2-2	TRBV12-3/TRBV12-4	CASSLRGILGELFF
TRBJ1-2	TRBV18	CASSPDGDYGYTF
TRBJ2-2	TRBV4-2	CASSWTGGADDTGELFF
TRBJ2-5	TRBV20-1	CSAPFQGTETQYF
TRBJ2-1	TRBV28	CASSSGQGAEQFF
TRBJ1-2	TRBV6-1	CASRTGTANYGYTF
TRBJ2-1	TRBV11-2	CASSLWTGGEIEQFF
TRBJ1-6	TRBV4-2	CASSQDEGRGNSPLHF
TRBJ1-2	TRBV20-1	CSAPFEGGYGYTF
TRBJ1-5	TRBV5-1	CASSLTPYSNQPQHF
TRBJ2-1	TRBV4-1	CASSDSYDEQFF
TRBJ2-3	TRBV20-1	CSARVRGWAADTQYF
TRBJ2-3	TRBV20-1	CSARVGGRKGTDTQYF
TRBJ1-4	TRBV5-5	CASSGTGSQWEKLFF
TRBJ1-5	TRBV7-8	CASSLAGTGDQPQHF
TRBJ1-1	TRBV10-2	CASNSRGGTEAFF
TRBJ2-7	TRBV5-1	CASKDLSSYEQYF